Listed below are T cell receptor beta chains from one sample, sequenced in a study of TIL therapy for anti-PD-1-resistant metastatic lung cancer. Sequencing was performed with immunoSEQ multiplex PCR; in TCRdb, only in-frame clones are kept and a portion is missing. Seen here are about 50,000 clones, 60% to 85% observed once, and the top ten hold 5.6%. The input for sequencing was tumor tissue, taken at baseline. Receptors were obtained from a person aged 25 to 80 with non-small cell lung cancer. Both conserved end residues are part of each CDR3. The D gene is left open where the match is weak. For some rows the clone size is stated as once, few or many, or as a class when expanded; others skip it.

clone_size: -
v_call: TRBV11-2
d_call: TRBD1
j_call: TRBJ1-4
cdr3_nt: TGTGCCAGCAGACCGGGACAGCGGGATAATGAAAAACTGTTTTTT
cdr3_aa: CASRPGQRDNEKLFF

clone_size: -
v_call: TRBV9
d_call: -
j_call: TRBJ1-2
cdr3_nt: TGTGCCAGCAAAGAAGAAAGCTATGGCTACACCTTC
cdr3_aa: CASKEESYGYTF

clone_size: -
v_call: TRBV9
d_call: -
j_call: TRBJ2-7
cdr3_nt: TGTGCCAGCAGCTCACCCGGGGGCAGGTACGAGCAGTACTTC
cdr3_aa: CASSSPGGRYEQYF

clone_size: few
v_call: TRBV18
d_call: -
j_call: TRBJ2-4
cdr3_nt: TGTGCCAGCTCACACCGGGAGCAAAGCGGGAACATTCAGTACTTC
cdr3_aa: CASSHREQSGNIQYF

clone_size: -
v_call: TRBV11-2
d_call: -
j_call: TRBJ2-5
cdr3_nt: TGTGCCAGCAACTTACACGAGACCCAGTACTTC
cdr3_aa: CASNLHETQYF

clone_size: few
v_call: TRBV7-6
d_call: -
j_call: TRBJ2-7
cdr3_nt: TGTGCCAGCAGCCCCTTGCCAGGGAGCTCCTACGAGCAGTACTTC
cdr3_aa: CASSPLPGSSYEQYF

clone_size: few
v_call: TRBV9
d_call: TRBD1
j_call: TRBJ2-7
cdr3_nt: TGTGCCAGCAGCGTAGGACCTGACAGGGGCGCCTACGAGCAGTACTTC
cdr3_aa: CASSVGPDRGAYEQYF

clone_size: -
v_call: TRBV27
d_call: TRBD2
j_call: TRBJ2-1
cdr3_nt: TGTGCCAGCAGTCTCCCGGGACTAGCGACCAATGAGCAGTTCTTC
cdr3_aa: CASSLPGLATNEQFF

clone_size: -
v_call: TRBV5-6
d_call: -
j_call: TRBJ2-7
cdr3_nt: TGTGCCAGCAGCTTGGGGCAAAATCTCTACGAGCAGTACTTC
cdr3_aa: CASSLGQNLYEQYF

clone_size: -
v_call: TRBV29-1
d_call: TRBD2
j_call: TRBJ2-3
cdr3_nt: TGCAGCGTTGAGACTAGCGGGGGGGGACCCCCTAGCACAGATACGCAGTATTTT
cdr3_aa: CSVETSGGGPPSTDTQYF

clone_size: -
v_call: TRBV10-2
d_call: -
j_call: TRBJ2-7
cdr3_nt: TGCGCCAGCAGCACCGGGAGTTCAAGCGAGCAGTACTTC
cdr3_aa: CASSTGSSSEQYF

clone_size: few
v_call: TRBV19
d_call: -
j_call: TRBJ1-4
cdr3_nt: TGTGCCAGTAGAGGAGGGGGTGTTAATGAAAAACTGTTTTTT
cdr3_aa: CASRGGGVNEKLFF

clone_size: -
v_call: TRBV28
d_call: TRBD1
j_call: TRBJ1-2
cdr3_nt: TGTGCCAGCAGTTTTCGAGGACAGGTTCCTGGCTACACCTTC
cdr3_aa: CASSFRGQVPGYTF

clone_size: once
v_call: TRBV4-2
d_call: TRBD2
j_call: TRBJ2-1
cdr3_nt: TGTGCCAGCAGCCAAGAACGGGGGGGCTACAATGAGCAGTTCTTC
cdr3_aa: CASSQERGGYNEQFF

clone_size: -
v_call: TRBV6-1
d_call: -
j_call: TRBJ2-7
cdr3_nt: TGTGCCAGCAGTATCAGCCGGGACGGGACCTACGAGCAGTACTTC
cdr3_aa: CASSISRDGTYEQYF

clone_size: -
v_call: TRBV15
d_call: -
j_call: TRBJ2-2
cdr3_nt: TGTGCCACCAGGTTCCTTGCGAACACCGGGGAGCTGTTTTTT
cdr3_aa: CATRFLANTGELFF

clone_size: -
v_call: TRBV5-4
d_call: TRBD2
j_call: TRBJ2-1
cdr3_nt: TGTGCCTGCGGGACTAGCGTCGGGTCCTACAATGAGCAGTTCTTC
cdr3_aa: CACGTSVGSYNEQFF

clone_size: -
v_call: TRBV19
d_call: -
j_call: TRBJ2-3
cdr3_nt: TGTGCCAGTAGTCTCGGCGGGGCGAGCACAGATACGCAGTATTTT
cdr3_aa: CASSLGGASTDTQYF

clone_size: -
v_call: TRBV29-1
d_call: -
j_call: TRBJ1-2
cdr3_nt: TGCAGCGTCGGGGTTTATGGCTACACCTTC
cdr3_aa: CSVGVYGYTF

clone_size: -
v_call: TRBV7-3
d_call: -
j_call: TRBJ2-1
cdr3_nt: TGTGCCAGCAGCTTAACCCAGGTCGGTGAGCAGTTCTTC
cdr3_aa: CASSLTQVGEQFF

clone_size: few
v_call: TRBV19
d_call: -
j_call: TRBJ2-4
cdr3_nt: TGTGCCAGTAGTATGGTCCTTGTAGCCAAAAACATTCAGTACTTC
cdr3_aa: CASSMVLVAKNIQYF

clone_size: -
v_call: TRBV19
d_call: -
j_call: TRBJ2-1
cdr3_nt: TGTGCCAGTAGTATCAGTACTGCCCGCAATGAGCAGTTCTTC
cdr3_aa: CASSISTARNEQFF

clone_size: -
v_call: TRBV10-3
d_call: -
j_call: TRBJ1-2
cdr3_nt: TGTGCCATCAGTGAGTCGCGTGGGCTCGACTATGGCTACACCTTC
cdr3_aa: CAISESRGLDYGYTF

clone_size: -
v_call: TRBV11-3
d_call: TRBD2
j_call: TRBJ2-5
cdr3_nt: TGTGCCAGCAGCTCCGGGACTAGCGGGGGAGAGACCCAGTACTTC
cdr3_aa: CASSSGTSGGETQYF

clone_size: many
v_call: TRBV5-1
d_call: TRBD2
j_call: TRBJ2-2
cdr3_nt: TGCGCCAGCAGCTTGGGACTAGCGAGCGGGGAGCTGTTTTTT
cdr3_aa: CASSLGLASGELFF

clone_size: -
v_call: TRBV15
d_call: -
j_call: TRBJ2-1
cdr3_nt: TGTGCCACCAGTCGGAACGACAATGAGCAGTTCTTC
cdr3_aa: CATSRNDNEQFF